The entry below gives a single TCR beta chain sequence along with its context. What it binds is not known. The data were taken from a study of shared clonotypes between healthy human individuals. General study findings and limits: Sample collection involved blood only; tissue repertoires are likely different.

Sequenced by immunoSEQ multiplex PCR; TCRdb stores in-frame clones only, minus some. The sample includes about 1 million clones, roughly 80% seen only once; the top ten take about 1.5%. The germline V gene has CDR1 LGHNA and CDR2 YNFKEQ. CDR3 length: 17 residues. Trimming removed 0 bases from V and 8 bases from J, with 20 bases in between. The source is a man younger than 35 in good health. The sequencing input was memory CD4+ T cells sorted from blood. This sample's subset: CD45RA-negative fraction. The chain couples TRBV4-2 to TRBJ2-1; D may be TRBD2 (5 bases). CDR3 amino acids: CASSQEGSRTGEDEQFF. CDR3 nucleotides: TGTGCCAGCAGCCAAGAAGGATCCCGGACTGGGGAAGATGAGCAGTTCTTC.